The rows below give T cell receptor beta chains drawn from one sample of a study of blood T cell repertoires in COVID-19. Sequenced by immunoSEQ multiplex PCR; TCRdb stores in-frame clones only, minus some. This sample has roughly 100,000 clones; roughly 79% occur once, and the top ten carry less than 45%. The sequenced sample was peripheral blood. Receptors were obtained from a man older than 75 with acute or convalescent COVID-19. Both conserved end residues are trimmed from each CDR3.

ASSAGLRSYNEQF	TRBJ2-1	TRBV27
ASSRDRLNSPD	TRBJ1-6	TRBV18
ASSPRTGPNYGYT	TRBJ1-2	TRBV4-1
ASSELGAGSSGANVLT	TRBJ2-6	TRBV2
ASSPSGDVTGELF	TRBJ2-2	TRBV18
ASSAGQSYNEQF	TRBJ2-1	TRBV5-5
ASSLPRRSFFSGANVLT	TRBJ2-6	TRBV2
ASDSGGANTGELF	TRBJ2-2	TRBV19
ASSLGPLAGAEF	TRBJ2-1	TRBV11-2
ASSENSDRSYTGELF	TRBJ2-2	TRBV5-4
ASSFDAGGEQY	TRBJ2-7	TRBV5-1
ASRPSSPTTTEAF	TRBJ1-1	TRBV5-4
ASSQLLATNTGELF	TRBJ2-2	TRBV3-1/TRBV3-2
ASTISGGLEAF	TRBJ1-1	TRBV28
ASSKGTGSDQPQH	TRBJ1-5	TRBV6-5
ASSLEAGLSSGNTIY	TRBJ1-3	TRBV5-1
ATSRVWQAGTEAF	TRBJ1-1	TRBV15
ASRGTYNSPLH	TRBJ1-6	TRBV2
ASSVSDTEAF	TRBJ1-1	TRBV2
ASSPTRQGQAF	TRBJ1-1	TRBV11-3
ASNRGSTYEQY	TRBJ2-7	TRBV28
ASSPLGAFEQF	TRBJ2-1	TRBV18
ASSLQGGEQY	TRBJ2-7	TRBV28
ASSFGQMNTEAF	TRBJ1-1	TRBV7-8
ASSYGGNRNTIY	TRBJ1-3	TRBV6-5
SVDSGSSSYEQY	TRBJ2-7	TRBV29-1
ASSRAGQGDEKLF	TRBJ1-4	TRBV6-2/TRBV6-3
ASSRGDRAGEKLF	TRBJ1-4	TRBV6-5
ASSFVQSGQETQY	TRBJ2-5	TRBV5-1
SASFLYNEQF	TRBJ2-1	TRBV29-1
ASSDYRGTEAF	TRBJ1-1	TRBV10-1
ASSEVEEQF	TRBJ2-1	TRBV7-6
ASKTGNTGELF	TRBJ2-2	TRBV2
SVERGRGGEAF	TRBJ1-1	TRBV29-1
ASSLNRETSLT	TRBJ2-6	TRBV27
ASSFLAGGYNEQF	TRBJ2-1	TRBV27
ASSQERAGQGADNSPLH	TRBJ1-6	TRBV3-1/TRBV3-2
ASSQQDRASNQPQH	TRBJ1-5	TRBV6-2/TRBV6-3
ASSLQGWGQPQH	TRBJ1-5	TRBV28
ASSPPTGVNTEAF	TRBJ1-1	TRBV18
ASSLERAVWGLVNTEAF	TRBJ1-1	TRBV7-2
ASSLSRTSGPDNEQF	TRBJ2-1	TRBV27
ASGQGSFGYT	TRBJ1-2	TRBV30
ASSPDRGHEQY	TRBJ2-7	TRBV7-9
ASSFRTGRTNEKLF	TRBJ1-4	TRBV7-9
ASSPAWGREAF	TRBJ1-1	TRBV18
ASSSLTAQETQY	TRBJ2-5	TRBV28
ASSGMRETYEQY	TRBJ2-7	TRBV6-2/TRBV6-3
ASSPILTSGSMGRSTDTQY	TRBJ2-3	TRBV5-1
ASSLRDSYEQY	TRBJ2-7	TRBV27
ASSYAEKYEQY	TRBJ2-7	TRBV6-6
ASSLHTGVTEAF	TRBJ1-1	TRBV5-1
AAVGAVSAQY	TRBJ2-7	TRBV6-5
ASSLTGQQAF	TRBJ1-1	TRBV5-1
SVVRTASYEQY	TRBJ2-7	TRBV29-1
ASRRNSNYGYT	TRBJ1-2	TRBV5-4
ASSRLAGASNEQF	TRBJ2-1	TRBV5-1
ASSYNPGTEQY	TRBJ2-7	TRBV6-5